Each of the 8 T cell receptor beta chains below was sequenced from the same sample in a study of T cells in localized non-small cell lung cancer. The table came from immunoSEQ multiplex PCR; TCRdb's copy has only in-frame clones and leaves some out. Found here are about 1,300 clones, approximately 30% of them singletons; the top ten hold 8.2%. This specimen was lung tumor tissue, taken before any cancer treatment. Receptors were obtained from a male donor older than 55 with stage I lung adenocarcinoma.

The V and J genes are TRBV19 and TRBJ2-2, with D unresolved. Trimming left V 8 bases short and J 1 base short, with 8 bases between. Germline loops: CDR1 LNHDA, CDR2 SQIVND (reference sequence). CDR3 length: 13 residues. The CDR3 sequence is CASSSLNTGELFF. Written as DNA, the CDR3 is TGTGCCAGTTCTTCCCTGAACACCGGGGAGCTGTTTTTT.

In its sample, this clone was seen a few times. The rearrangement joins TRBV15 to TRBJ2-5; tentatively, D is TRBD1 (6 bases). Deletions cut 2 bases from V and 5 bases from J, with 12 bases between. CDR1 and CDR2 (germline): LNHNV, YYDKDF (reference sequence). The CDR3 length is 14 residues. In DNA, the CDR3 is TGTGCCACCAGCAGAAAAACAGGGCACGAGACCCAGTACTTC. Its protein is CATSRKTGHETQYF.

This clone showed up just a few times. This chain connects TRBV9 to TRBJ1-4, with 10 bases identical to TRBD1. This CDR3 has 15 amino acids. The germline gives CDR1 SGDLS, CDR2 YYNGEE. With V trimmed by 5 bases and J by 5 bases, 6 bases remained unmatched. This CDR3 reads CASRRPGQGNEKLFF. Written as DNA, the CDR3 is TGTGCCAGCAGGCGGCCGGGACAGGGGAATGAAAAACTGTTTTTT.

This clone was seen more than once but under ten times. The gene calls are TRBV9 and TRBJ2-3; perhaps TRBD2 as D (6 bases). Looked up from germline, CDR1 is SGDLS and CDR2 is YYNGEE. There are 18 residues in the CDR3. V was clipped by 3 bases and J by 1 base, with 21 bases between them. This CDR3 is CASSGRGRSSLGTDTQYF. The CDR3 bases are TGTGCCAGCAGCGGGAGGGGACGCTCTTCCCTCGGCACAGATACGCAGTATTTT.

This clone has only a few counts. V usage is TRBV6-8 and J usage is TRBJ1-1; perhaps TRBD1 as D (6 bases). Germline V gene lookup returns CDR1 MNHGY and CDR2 SAAAGT. The CDR3 loop spans 15 amino acids. V was pared by 7 bases and J by 3 bases, with 18 bases between. CDR3 region: CASNSGAGRHTEAFF. CDR3 bases: TGTGCCAGCAACTCGGGGGCAGGGAGACACACTGAAGCTTTCTTT.

The chain links TRBV30 to TRBJ2-7, with a possible D match to TRBD1 (6 bases). The CDR3 consists of 15 residues. V lost 0 bases and J lost 1, with 13 bases in between. Germline CDR1 GTSNPN, CDR2 SVGIG (reference sequence). The CDR3 DNA sequence: TGTGCCTGGAGTGTTGGACAGTTACCTTCCTACGAGCAGTACTTC. As protein: CAWSVGQLPSYEQYF. Variable domain in full (rest from reference TRBV30 and TRBJ2-7): SQTIHQWPATLVQPVGSPLSLECTVEGTSNPNLYWYRQAAGRGLQLLFYSVGIGQISSEVPQNLSASRPQDRQFILSSKKLLLSDSGFYLCAWSVGQLPSYEQYFGPGTRLTVT.

The chain uses TRBV11-3 and TRBJ1-5; D is ambiguous. Deletions cut 5 bases from V and 4 bases from J, with 15 bases between. CDR3 length: 15 amino acids. Germline values: CDR1 SGHNT, CDR2 YENEEA. CDR3: CASSPPGILNQPQHF. CDR3 DNA: TGTGCCAGCAGCCCCCCGGGGATCCTGAATCAGCCCCAGCATTTT. Combining the CDR3 with reference TRBV11-3 and TRBJ1-5 gives the whole variable domain EAGVVQSPRYKIIEKKQPVAFWCNPISGHNTLYWYLQNLGQGPELLIRYENEEAVDDSQLPKDRFSAERLKGVDSTLKIQPAELGDSAVYLCASSPPGILNQPQHFGDGTRLSIL.

By proportion, this clone is medium-sized (0.01 to 0.1%). J is TRBJ2-3 and V is TRBV9; TRBD1 agrees at 7 bases. Germline trimming cut 0 bases from V and 7 bases from J; bases unmatched to any gene: 5. The CDR3 runs to 14 residues. The germline V gene encodes CDR1 SGDLS and CDR2 YYNGEE. The CDR3 is CASSVGQGRNTQYF. The CDR3 DNA reads as TGTGCCAGCAGCGTAGGACAGGGTAGGAATACGCAGTATTTT. Full variable domain (rest looked up from reference TRBV9 and TRBJ2-3): DSGVTQTPKHLITATGQRVTLRCSPRSGDLSVYWYQQSLDQGLQFLIQYYNGEERAKGNILERFSAQQFPDLHSELNLSSLELGDSALYFCASSVGQGRNTQYFGPGTRLTVL.